The 13 T cell receptor beta chains below were found in one sample sequenced in a study of CD8 T cells in ankylosing spondylitis. TCRdb reprocessed the 5' RACE reads via MiXCR and lists one record per CDR3 protein. The top ten clones hold more than 15% of a sample with approximately 210,000 distinct CDR3 sequences, 13% of them seen once. Sequenced material: blood, either unsorted or a sorted T cell fraction (not recorded which). Receptors originate from a male donor with ankylosing spondylitis or in good health (not recorded which).

This clonotype was picked up a small number of times. This chain connects TRBV4-2 to TRBJ2-3; 7 nucleotides match TRBD2. The CDR3 contains 17 residues. Trimming took 0 bases from V and 0 from J; bases not matched to a gene: 6. The V gene's germline CDR1 is LGHNA and CDR2 YNFKEQ. The CDR3 DNA reads as TGTGCCAGCAGCCAAGATCCGACGGGGGGTAGCACAGATACGCAGTATTTT. Translating gives CASSQDPTGGSTDTQYF.

The chain has TRBV30 and TRBJ2-5; 8 positions agree with TRBD2. CDR3 length: 13 amino acids. Germline values: CDR1 GTSNPN, CDR2 SVGIG (reference sequence). The CDR3 region is CLYRERGQETQYF. The CDR3 DNA follows: TGTCTATATCGGGAGCGGGGGCAAGAGACCCAGTACTTC.

This clonotype was observed a few times. The V and J genes are TRBV2 and TRBJ2-7; 8 bases are a match to TRBD1. Losses at the gene ends were 5 bases for V and 1 base for J; bases not matched to a gene: 7. The CDR3 consists of 15 residues. Germline loops: CDR1 SNHLY, CDR2 FYNNEI. CDR3 coding DNA: TGTGCCAGCAGTCAACGGACAGGGCTTTCCTACGAGCAGTACTTC. Amino acids: CASSQRTGLSYEQYF.

A few counts support this clonotype. V gene TRBV20-1 combines with J gene TRBJ1-1; 7 bases line up with TRBD1. V was pared by 5 bases and J by 11 bases, with 11 bases of the junction left unmatched. Germline CDR1 is DFQATT and CDR2 is SNEGSKA (reference sequence). The CDR3 has 12 amino acids. CDR3 loop: CSAVSPTGVAFF. The CDR3 region has the DNA TGCAGTGCTGTAAGTCCTACAGGGGTCGCTTTCTTT.

About this clonotype: A read error may produce the germline difference seen at one junction end. V and J are TRBV7-9 and TRBJ2-7; TRBD1 matches at 8 bases. The CDR3 has 17 residues. Germline V gene data show CDR1 as SEHNR and CDR2 as FQNEAQ (reference sequence). CDR3 amino acids: CASSLVGQGESSHEQYF. For the CDR3, the DNA is TGTGCCAGCAGCTTAGTAGGACAGGGCGAAAGCTCCCACGAGCAGTACTTC.

The chain carries TRBV6-1 and TRBJ1-6; possibly TRBD1 for D (6 bases). The CDR3 loop spans 13 amino acids. V gave up 6 bases and J gave up 7 bases, with 10 bases separating them. Germline assignment: CDR1 MNHNS and CDR2 SASEGT. The CDR3 region is CASSIDRNSPLHF. The CDR3 DNA follows: TGTGCCAGCAGCATCGACAGGAATTCACCCCTCCACTTT.

The V and J genes are TRBV27 and TRBJ2-7; possibly TRBD1 for D (6 bases). V lost 5 bases and J lost 3, with 14 bases in between. Germline values: CDR1 MNHEY, CDR2 SMNVEV (reference sequence). This CDR3 has 14 amino acids. CDR3 in DNA: TGTGCCAGCAGTGCGTCCGGGACAATCTACGAGCAGTACTTC. This codes for CASSASGTIYEQYF.

This clonotype was found a few times. This chain joins TRBV7-9 and TRBJ2-7; 9 bases are a match to TRBD1. V trimming: 5 bases; J trimming: 5 bases; junction bases outside the gene matches: 13. Germline V gene data show CDR1 as SEHNR and CDR2 as FQNEAQ (reference sequence). CDR3 length: 16 residues. The CDR3 sequence is CASSPRGGTGKNEQYF. The CDR3 DNA reads as TGTGCCAGCAGCCCCCGAGGGGGGACAGGGAAGAACGAGCAGTACTTC.

This clonotype was detected only a few times. The chain has TRBV7-6 and TRBJ1-4; D unclear. Per germline, CDR1 SGHVS and CDR2 FNYEAQ. The V and J ends lost 6 bases and 0 bases respectively, with 8 bases between them. This CDR3 region has 14 residues. CDR3 residues: CASRHSATNEKLFF. The CDR3 nucleotides read TGTGCCAGCAGACACTCTGCAACTAATGAAAAACTGTTTTTT.

A few counts support this clonotype. The rearrangement links TRBV9 to TRBJ2-3, with D uncertain. The CDR3 runs to 14 residues. V was shortened by 3 bases and J by 0 bases, with 8 bases between the two germline ends. Per germline, CDR1 SGDLS and CDR2 YYNGEE. The CDR3 bases are TGTGCCAGCAGCGAACAAATTAGCACAGATACGCAGTATTTT. Protein: CASSEQISTDTQYF. The entire variable domain, with the rest obtained from reference TRBV9 and TRBJ2-3, is as follows: DSGVTQTPKHLITATGQRVTLRCSPRSGDLSVYWYQQSLDQGLQFLIQYYNGEERAKGNILERFSAQQFPDLHSELNLSSLELGDSALYFCASSEQISTDTQYFGPGTRLTVL.

This clonotype was seen more than once but under ten times. The J gene is TRBJ2-7, the V gene TRBV27; 7 bases match TRBD2. In germline, CDR1 is MNHEY, CDR2 SMNVEV (reference sequence). This CDR3 contains 14 residues. After removal of 2 bases from V and 4 bases from J, the junction contained 5 bases not matched to a gene. This CDR3 reads CASSLLAANYEQYF. CDR3 in DNA: TGTGCCAGCAGTTTACTAGCGGCCAATTACGAGCAGTACTTC.

The gene calls are TRBV12-3 or TRBV12-4 and TRBJ2-1, with D possibly being TRBD2 (6 bases). Between the trimmed V and J ends, which lost 2 bases and 7 bases, there was a span of 15 bases. This CDR3 has 15 amino acids. The CDR3 sequence: CASSLLASVGNEQFF. In nucleotides, the CDR3 is TGTGCCAGCAGTTTACTAGCGAGTGTTGGGAATGAGCAGTTCTTC.

This clonotype appeared a few times. This chain connects TRBV6-5 to TRBJ2-2, with D perhaps TRBD1 or TRBD2 (5 bases each). Germline V gives CDR1 MNHEY, CDR2 SVGAGI. The V end was cut by 0 bases, the J end by 5 bases, with 10 bases between. CDR3 size: 15 residues. The CDR3 bases are TGTGCCAGCAGTTACTCCGTGGGGGAGACCGGGGAGCTGTTTTTT. It codes for CASSYSVGETGELFF.